This T cell receptor beta chain comes out of a study of T-cell reconstitution after alpha-beta-depleted transplantation in children (dated by TCRdb to about 2016). With regard to the full study: The study quantitatively tracked T-cell immune reconstitution after TCRalphabeta/CD19-depleted allogeneic hematopoietic cell transplantation in children using TCR repertoire profiling. Summary of the overall study and its limitations: Over the following months the frequencies of hyperexpanded clones went down, and after one year T-cell counts and TCRbeta diversity were mostly credited to newly produced T cells. The apparently early recovery of alphabetaT-cell counts about two months after transplant reportedly depended on only several hundred rapidly expanded clones that came from non-depleted graft cells. In some patients, the high TCRbeta diversity seen at day 60 was put down to recipient T cells and intrathymic progenitors that had survived conditioning.

Sample treatment or condition, as interpreted from the label and publication: allogeneic hematopoietic cell transplantation with graft depleted of TCRalphabeta T cells and CD19 B cells. TCRalphabeta/CD19-depleted allogeneic hematopoietic cell grafts were given to the transplant recipients, all of whom were children. The CDR3 runs 16 amino acids, cysteine and phenylalanine included. The only DNA kept is the CDR3, 48 bases in frame from the first base. Deletion took 3 bases off V and 2 bases off J, with a span of 15 bases between the germline ends. Preparation of the library involved PCR. Sequencing was carried out with an Illumina HiSeq 2500. To normalize quantification of the TCRbeta repertoire, the TCR libraries were built with molecular barcoding that relied on unique molecular identifiers. TCRdb reprocessing: public reads trimmed at Q25 with fastp, clones called with MiXCR, in-frame beta chains kept. Every entry covers one CDR3 protein and lists the most common genes and DNA from its rows. Here the sample has just under 350,000 distinct CDR3 sequences; roughly 15% occur a single time. The ten largest clones take up around two fifths of the sample.

A remark on this clonotype: No antigen is known for it. Qualities for individual bases were not recorded, and no much larger clone is one base off.

The sample here was PBMCs, mostly from graft donor cells, taken 360 days after TCRalphabeta/CD19-depleted stem cell transplant. The chain links TRBV12-3 or TRBV12-4 with TRBJ2-3, and the D gene may be TRBD2, 6 bases matching. The receptor was derived from a male patient between 2 and 9 years old who had a stem cell transplant for acute lymphoblastic leukemia, so the T cells may come from the graft donor. The nucleotides are TGTGCCAGCAGTTTTGGAGGGCCAGGGCCCACAGATACGCAGTATTTT. Translated, this is CASSFGGPGPTDTQYF.